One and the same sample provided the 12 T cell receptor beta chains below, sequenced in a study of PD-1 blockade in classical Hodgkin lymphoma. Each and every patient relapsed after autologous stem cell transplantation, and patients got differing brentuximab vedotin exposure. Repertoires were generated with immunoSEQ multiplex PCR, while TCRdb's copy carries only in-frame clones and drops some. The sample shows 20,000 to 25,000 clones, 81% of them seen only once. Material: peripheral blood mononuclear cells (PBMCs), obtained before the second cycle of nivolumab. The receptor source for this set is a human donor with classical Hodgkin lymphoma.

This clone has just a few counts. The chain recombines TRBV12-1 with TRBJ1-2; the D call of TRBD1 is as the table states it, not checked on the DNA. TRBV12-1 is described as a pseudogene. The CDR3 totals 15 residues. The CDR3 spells CASSFGDRANYGYTF. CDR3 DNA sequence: TGTGCCAGCAGCTTTGGGGACAGGGCTAACTATGGCTACACCTTC.

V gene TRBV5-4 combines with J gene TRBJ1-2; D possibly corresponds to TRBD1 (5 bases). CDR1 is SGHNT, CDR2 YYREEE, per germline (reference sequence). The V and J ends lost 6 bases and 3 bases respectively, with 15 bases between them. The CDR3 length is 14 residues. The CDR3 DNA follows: TGTGCCAGCACCAGACAGTTAGGGGACTATGGCTACACCTTC. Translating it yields CASTRQLGDYGYTF.

Here the CDR3 reads CASSESTGTAQETQYF. The CDR3 DNA reads TGCGCCAGCAGTGAGTCCACGGGGACCGCTCAAGAGACCCAGTACTTC. V gene TRBV10-1 combines with J gene TRBJ2-5; D tentatively fits TRBD1 or TRBD2 (5 bases each). This CDR3 region has 16 residues. V was shortened by 0 bases and J by 2 bases, with 13 bases between the two germline ends. Germline V CDR1 and CDR2: WNHNN, SYGVQD (reference sequence).

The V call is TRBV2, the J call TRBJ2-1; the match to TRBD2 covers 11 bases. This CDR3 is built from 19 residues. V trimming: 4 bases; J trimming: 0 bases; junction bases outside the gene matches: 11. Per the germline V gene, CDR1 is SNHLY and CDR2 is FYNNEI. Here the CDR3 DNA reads TGTGCCAGCAGTGCCCCTCGGCTAGCGGGGGGAAGCTCCTACAATGAGCAGTTCTTC. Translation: CASSAPRLAGGSSYNEQFF.

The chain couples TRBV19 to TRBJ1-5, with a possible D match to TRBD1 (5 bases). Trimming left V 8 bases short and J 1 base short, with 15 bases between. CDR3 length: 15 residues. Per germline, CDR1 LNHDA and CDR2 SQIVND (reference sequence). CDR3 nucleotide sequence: TGTGCCAGTCACAACAGGCGGAGAAGCAATCAGCCCCAGCATTTT. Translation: CASHNRRRSNQPQHF.

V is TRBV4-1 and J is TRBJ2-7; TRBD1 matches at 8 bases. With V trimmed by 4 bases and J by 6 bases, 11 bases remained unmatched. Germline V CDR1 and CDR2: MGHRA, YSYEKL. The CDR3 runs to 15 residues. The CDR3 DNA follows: TGCGCCAGCAGCCTTGGCCCCGGACAGGGTGCCGAGCAGTACTTC. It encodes CASSLGPGQGAEQYF.

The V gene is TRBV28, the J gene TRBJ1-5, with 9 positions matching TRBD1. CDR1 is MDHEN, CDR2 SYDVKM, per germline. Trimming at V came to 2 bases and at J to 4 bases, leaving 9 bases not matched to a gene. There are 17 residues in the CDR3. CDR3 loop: CASSLAAGTGINQPQHF. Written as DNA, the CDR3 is TGTGCCAGCAGTTTAGCCGCCGGGACAGGGATAAATCAGCCCCAGCATTTT.

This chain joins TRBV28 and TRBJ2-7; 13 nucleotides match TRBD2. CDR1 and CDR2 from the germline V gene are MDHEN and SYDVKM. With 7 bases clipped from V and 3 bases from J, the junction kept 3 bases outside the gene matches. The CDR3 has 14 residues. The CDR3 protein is CASTLAGGLYEQYF. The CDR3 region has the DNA TGTGCCAGCACACTAGCGGGGGGGCTCTACGAGCAGTACTTC.

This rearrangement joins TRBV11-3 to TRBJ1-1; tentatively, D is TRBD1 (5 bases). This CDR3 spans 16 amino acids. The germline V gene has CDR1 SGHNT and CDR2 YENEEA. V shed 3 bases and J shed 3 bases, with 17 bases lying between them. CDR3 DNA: TGTGCCAGCAGCTTGGCCAGGGTGAGGGGCTACACTGAAGCTTTCTTT. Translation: CASSLARVRGYTEAFF.

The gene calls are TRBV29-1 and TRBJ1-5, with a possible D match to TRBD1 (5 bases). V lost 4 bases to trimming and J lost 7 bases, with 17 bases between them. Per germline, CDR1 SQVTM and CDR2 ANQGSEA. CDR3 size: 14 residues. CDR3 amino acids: CSVGPGPWGQPQHF. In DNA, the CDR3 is TGCAGCGTTGGACCCGGGCCGTGGGGCCAGCCCCAGCATTTT.

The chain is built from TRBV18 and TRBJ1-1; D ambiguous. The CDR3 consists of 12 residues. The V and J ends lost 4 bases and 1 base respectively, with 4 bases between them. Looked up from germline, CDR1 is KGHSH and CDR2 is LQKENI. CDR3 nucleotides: TGTGCCAGCTCACGACAGAACACTGAAGCTTTCTTT. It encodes CASSRQNTEAFF.

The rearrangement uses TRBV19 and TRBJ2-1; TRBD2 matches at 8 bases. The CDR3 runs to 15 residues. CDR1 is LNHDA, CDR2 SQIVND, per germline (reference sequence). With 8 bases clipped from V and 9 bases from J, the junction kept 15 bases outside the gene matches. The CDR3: CASLPGGPVPREQFF. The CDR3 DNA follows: TGTGCCAGTTTACCGGGGGGGCCCGTACCCCGTGAGCAGTTCTTC.